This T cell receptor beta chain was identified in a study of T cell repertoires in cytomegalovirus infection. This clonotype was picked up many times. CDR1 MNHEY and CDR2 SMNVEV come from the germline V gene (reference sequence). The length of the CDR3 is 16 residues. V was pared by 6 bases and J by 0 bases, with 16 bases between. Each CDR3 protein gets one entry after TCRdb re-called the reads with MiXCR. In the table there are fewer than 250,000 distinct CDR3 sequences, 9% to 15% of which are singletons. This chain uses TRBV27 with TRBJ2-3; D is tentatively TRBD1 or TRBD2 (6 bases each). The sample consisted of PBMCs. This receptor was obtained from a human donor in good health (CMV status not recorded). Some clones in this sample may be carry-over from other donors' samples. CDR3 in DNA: TGTGCCAGCAGATATGGCGGGACAATTAGCACAGATACGCAGTATTTT. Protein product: CASRYGGTISTDTQYF.